This T cell receptor (beta chain) was profiled in a study of Graves' ophthalmopathy and Graves' hyperthyroidism. From RNA, the CDR3 regions of TCR beta chains were amplified and sequenced. Second-round multiplex PCR followed a first-round RT-PCR using HTBI primers. One entry per CDR3 protein, called by TCRdb with MiXCR from the multiplex PCR reads. The sample consists of some 370,000 distinct CDR3 sequences, about 17% of them appearing once. Germline V gene sequence: CDR1 MDHEN, CDR2 SYDVKM. The J segment lost 0 bases and the V segment lost 10 bases, leaving 6 bases of the junction unmatched. The CDR3 has 14 residues.

V is TRBV28 and J is TRBJ1-5; 7 bases fit TRBD1. This TCR was recovered from an adult woman with stable Graves' hyperthyroidism. The sequenced material came from peripheral blood. CDR3 coding DNA: TGTGCCACCTTTGGACAGGTTAGCAATCAGCCCCAGCATTTT. As protein: CATFGQVSNQPQHF. The whole variable domain, remainder taken from reference TRBV28 and TRBJ1-5, is DVKVTQSSRYLVKRTGEKVFLECVQDMDHENMFWYRQDPGLGLRLIYFSYDVKMKEKGDIPEGYSVSREKKERFSLILESASTNQTSMYLCATFGQVSNQPQHFGDGTRLSIL.